These 23 T cell receptor beta chains came from one sample sequenced in a study of blood T cell repertoires in COVID-19. The assay was immunoSEQ multiplex PCR, and TCRdb's table has in-frame clones only and misses some. This sample carries 380,000 or so clones, about 80% of them seen once, and the ten largest clones take more than 1%. Sequences were obtained from peripheral blood. These receptors were obtained from a human donor with acute or convalescent COVID-19. The donor label of this sample is uncertain.

The chain employs TRBV9 and TRBJ2-1, with D maybe TRBD1 (6 bases). This CDR3 is built from 12 residues. The V gene's germline CDR1 is SGDLS and CDR2 YYNGEE. Trimming took off 4 bases at V and 6 bases at J, with 8 bases between the two ends. CDR3 sequence (DNA): TGTGCCAGCAGCCTACAGGGCAATGAGCAGTTCTTC. Residues: CASSLQGNEQFF.

The rearrangement joins TRBV28 to TRBJ1-5; the D is unclear. This CDR3 has 16 residues. Germline CDR1 is MDHEN and CDR2 is SYDVKM. V lost 2 bases, J lost 1 base, and 12 bases lay in between. CDR3 DNA sequence: TGTGCCAGCAGTTTAGTTAGAGGGCTGAGCAATCAGCCCCAGCATTTT. Translating gives CASSLVRGLSNQPQHF.

In its sample, this clone was seen a few times. The genes are TRBV12-3 or TRBV12-4 and TRBJ2-5; D call uncertain. This CDR3 is built from 13 residues. V lost 5 bases and J lost 4, with 11 bases in between. The chain's CDR3 is CASSPQTAETQYF. In DNA form, the CDR3 reads TGTGCCAGCAGTCCACAGACGGCAGAGACCCAGTACTTC.

This chain connects TRBV30 to TRBJ1-2; D possibly corresponds to TRBD1 (5 bases). Germline V gene lookup returns CDR1 GTSNPN and CDR2 SVGIG (reference sequence). The V gene lost 6 bases and the J gene lost 4 bases, with 15 bases spanning the gap. The CDR3 extends over 13 amino acids. CDR3 nucleotide sequence: TGTGCCTGTACCTCCGGGACTGGCTATGGCTACACCTTC. Its protein is CACTSGTGYGYTF.

V is TRBV11-2 and J is TRBJ2-1; TRBD2 matches 11 bases. V lost 2 bases and J lost 6; bases outside the gene matches: 6. The length of the CDR3 is 16 residues. Germline lookup yields CDR1 SGHAT and CDR2 FQNNGV. DNA of the CDR3: TGTGCCAGCAGCTTAATACTAGCGGGGGTGATCAATGAGCAGTTCTTC. Translating gives CASSLILAGVINEQFF.

The chain links TRBV6-5 to TRBJ2-4; the D gene is possibly TRBD2 (5 bases). CDR1 MNHEY and CDR2 SVGAGI come from the germline V gene. The CDR3 contains 14 residues. Trimming removed 6 bases at V and 9 bases at J, with 18 bases between. The CDR3 DNA is TGTGCCAGCAGCGGGGTTCTATGGCAGTCCATTCAGTACTTC. Translation: CASSGVLWQSIQYF.

The rearrangement uses TRBV29-1 and TRBJ2-1, with 15 bases identical to TRBD2. This CDR3 is built from 15 residues. Germline assignment: CDR1 SQVTM and CDR2 ANQGSEA. J gave up 8 bases and V 6 bases, and 8 bases lay outside the gene matches. The CDR3 here is CSVGGTSGRLYEQFF. The CDR3 nucleotides are TGCAGCGTGGGGGGGACTAGCGGGAGGCTTTATGAGCAGTTCTTC.

This CDR3 is CAWSVGRGYTEAFF. In DNA, the CDR3 is TGTGCCTGGAGTGTTGGGCGCGGGTATACTGAAGCTTTCTTT. The chain carries TRBV30 and TRBJ1-1; D uncertain. The CDR3 has 14 amino acids. V lost 0 bases and J lost 5, with 13 bases in between. Germline assignment: CDR1 GTSNPN and CDR2 SVGIG (reference sequence).

The chain employs TRBV30 and TRBJ1-2; no clear D. V lost 4 bases and J lost 0, with 12 bases in between. CDR3 size: 14 residues. Per the germline V gene, CDR1 is GTSNPN and CDR2 is SVGIG (reference sequence). Here the CDR3 DNA reads TGTGCCTGGACCCCACAGTTTGCTAACTATGGCTACACCTTC. It translates to CAWTPQFANYGYTF.

The chain combines TRBV18 with TRBJ2-1, with D possibly being TRBD1 (6 bases). V was clipped by 4 bases and J by 1 base, with 11 bases between them. This CDR3 region has 15 residues. Germline CDR1 and CDR2: KGHSH and LQKENI. The CDR3 here is CASSHNRESYNEQFF. In nucleotides, the CDR3 is TGTGCCAGCTCACACAACAGGGAGTCCTACAATGAGCAGTTCTTC.

The V and J genes are TRBV19 and TRBJ2-4; tentatively, D is TRBD2 (5 bases). Per the germline V gene, CDR1 is LNHDA and CDR2 is SQIVND (reference sequence). V lost 9 bases, J lost 1 base, and 25 bases lay in between. This CDR3 region has 18 residues. The CDR3 DNA is TGTGCCAGCCAAGGTCGGGCGTGGGGAGTATTCGCCAAAAACATTCAGTACTTC. Amino acid sequence: CASQGRAWGVFAKNIQYF. Full variable domain (remainder filled in from reference TRBV19 and TRBJ2-4): DGGITQSPKYLFRKEGQNVTLSCEQNLNHDAMYWYRQDPGQGLRLIYYSQIVNDFQKGDIAEGYSVSREKKESFPLTVTSAQKNPTAFYLCASQGRAWGVFAKNIQYFGAGTRLSVL.

This sequence joins TRBV6-5 and TRBJ1-4; TRBD1 might be the D (5 bases). This CDR3 has 15 amino acids. Trimming cost V 3 bases and J 4 bases, with 12 bases left between them. Germline CDR1 is MNHEY and CDR2 is SVGAGI. CDR3 loop: CASSYGGAFNEKLFF. CDR3 sequence (DNA): TGTGCCAGCAGTTATGGAGGGGCTTTTAATGAAAAACTGTTTTTT.

The rearrangement joins TRBV19 to TRBJ1-3, with 8 bases identical to TRBD1. The germline V gene has CDR1 LNHDA and CDR2 SQIVND (reference sequence). The V and J ends lost 3 bases and 0 bases, in that order; junction bases with no gene match: 19. This CDR3 has 21 amino acids. The DNA of the CDR3 is TGTGCCAGTAGTATTATTGGACAGGGTCGGAGAGACATGTACTCTGGAAACACCATATATTTT. Translated, it gives CASSIIGQGRRDMYSGNTIYF.

The chain couples TRBV4-1 to TRBJ1-5; no firm D call. Between the trimmed V and J ends, which lost 3 bases and 6 bases, there was a span of 21 bases. The CDR3 spans 17 residues. Germline loops: CDR1 MGHRA, CDR2 YSYEKL. For the CDR3, the DNA is TGCGCCAGCAGCCAGGGCTCCTGGGCGAGGGAGGGTCAGCCCCAGCATTTT. Translating it yields CASSQGSWAREGQPQHF.

This sequence joins TRBV18 and TRBJ2-5; D might be TRBD1 (5 bases). Germline V gene data show CDR1 as KGHSH and CDR2 as LQKENI. CDR3 length equals 14 residues. V shed 4 bases and J shed 1 base, with 10 bases lying between them. The CDR3 protein is CASSRRGAQETQYF. The DNA for the CDR3 is TGTGCCAGCTCACGAAGGGGCGCCCAAGAGACCCAGTACTTC. The complete variable domain, with remaining parts taken from reference TRBV18 and TRBJ2-5, reads NAGVMQNPRHLVRRRGQEARLRCSPMKGHSHVYWYRQLPEEGLKFMVYLQKENIIDESGMPKERFSAEFPKEGPSILRIQQVVRGDSAAYFCASSRRGAQETQYFGPGTRLLVL.

As concerns this clone: The sample contains more than one DNA sequence encoding this CDR3. The CDR3 loop reads CASSLARGSYEQYF. CDR3 DNA: TGTGCCAGCAGCTTGGCTCGGGGCTCCTACGAGCAGTACTTC. The rearrangement joins TRBV5-4 to TRBJ2-7; D might be TRBD2 (5 bases). This CDR3 contains 14 residues. The V end lost 0 bases, the J end lost 0 bases, and 7 bases lay between the germline ends. From germline, CDR1 is SGHNT and CDR2 YYREEE (reference sequence).

Note on this clone: A read error may account for a junction end that differs from germline. The rearrangement links TRBV4-1 to TRBJ1-1; TRBD1 agrees at 8 bases. The CDR3 is made up of 14 amino acids. The V gene's germline CDR1 is MGHRA and CDR2 YSYEKL. This chain's CDR3 is CASSQGQGGAEAFF. CDR3 coding DNA: TGCGCCAGCAGTCAAGGACAGGGCGGCGCTGAAGCTTTCTTT.

The CDR3 bases are TGTGCCAGCTCACCTTTTACACTAGCCGCCAACTATGGCTACACCTTC. Protein sequence: CASSPFTLAANYGYTF. This rearrangement joins TRBV18 to TRBJ1-2; D call uncertain. V was clipped by 3 bases and J by 2 bases, with 16 bases between them. This CDR3 spans 16 amino acids. CDR1 and CDR2 from the germline V gene are KGHSH and LQKENI.

The rearrangement uses TRBV2 and TRBJ2-5, with D perhaps TRBD2 (5 bases). Germline V CDR1 and CDR2: SNHLY, FYNNEI. The CDR3 consists of 14 residues. V was cut by 7 bases and J by 4 bases, with 16 bases left in between. CDR3 sequence reads: CASNLDGVGETQYF. The DNA for the CDR3 is TGTGCCAGCAACCTCGACGGGGTAGGAGAGACCCAGTACTTC.

The genes are TRBV7-8 and TRBJ1-5; a possible D gene is TRBD1 (5 bases). CDR1 and CDR2 from the germline V gene are SGHVS and FQNEAQ. The germline V and J ends were trimmed by 0 bases and 7 bases, with 13 bases remaining between them. This CDR3 has 15 residues. The CDR3 region has the DNA TGTGCCAGCAGCTTAGCAGGCGGACAAGGGCAGCCCCAGCATTTT. It specifies CASSLAGGQGQPQHF.

This clone was counted a few times. The chain carries TRBV5-1 and TRBJ2-1, with D uncertain. Germline V gives CDR1 SGHRS, CDR2 YFSETQ. The V end was cut by 0 bases, the J end by 5 bases, with 9 bases between. This CDR3 region has 14 residues. The CDR3 loop reads CASSLGAGNNEQFF. Here the CDR3 DNA reads TGCGCCAGCAGCTTGGGCGCAGGCAACAATGAGCAGTTCTTC.

The chain combines TRBV6-5 with TRBJ2-1; 11 positions agree with TRBD2. J lost 6 bases, V lost 5 bases, and 6 bases had no gene match. The germline V gene encodes CDR1 MNHEY and CDR2 SVGAGI. The CDR3 spans 15 residues. CDR3 sequence (DNA): TGTGCCAGCAGTAGTACCGGGACTAGCGGCAATGAGCAGTTCTTC. Translated, it gives CASSSTGTSGNEQFF.

This clone was seen ten or more times. V gene TRBV7-6 combines with J gene TRBJ1-6; D is possibly TRBD1 (5 bases). V lost 1 base and J lost 6, with 10 bases in between. The CDR3 has 15 amino acids. In germline, CDR1 is SGHVS, CDR2 FNYEAQ. This CDR3 reads CASSLEGLGNSPLHF. CDR3 nucleotides: TGTGCCAGCAGCTTAGAGGGGCTGGGTAATTCACCCCTCCACTTT. Based on the CDR3 plus reference TRBV7-6 and TRBJ1-6, the full variable domain is GAGVSQSPRYKVTKRGQDVALRCDPISGHVSLYWYRQALGQGPEFLTYFNYEAQQDKSGLPNDRFSAERPEGSISTLTIQRTEQRDSAMYRCASSLEGLGNSPLHFGNGTRLTVT.